This TCR beta chain stems from a study of somatic mutations in cytotoxic T cells in rheumatoid arthritis. About the research overall: Peripheral blood samples of approximately 30 ml EDTA were taken from patients directly after diagnosis and before treatment.

As to this clone: No antigen is known for it.

Study-wide results and caveats: Measured CD8+ T-cell clonality, a value compared between rheumatoid arthritis patients and age-matched healthy controls, did not differ significantly.

Using immunoSEQ multiplex PCR, the repertoire was profiled, and TCRdb retains in-frame clones only, with some absent. Altogether some 19,000 clones are present, about 85% being singletons, with the ten largest covering over 9.5%. The V gene end was trimmed by 4 bases and the J gene end by 0 bases; junction bases not matched to a gene: 4. The germline V gene encodes CDR1 MNHEY and CDR2 SMNVEV (reference sequence). The CDR3 has 15 amino acids. Purity of the CD4+ and CD8+ cells, isolated by positive magnetic bead selection, was checked by flow cytometry. The source of this sequence is a man between 18 and 35 years old with rheumatoid arthritis. The chain employs TRBV27 and TRBJ2-7; 9 bases match TRBD1. Sample: CD8+ T cells sorted from blood. The CDR3 DNA sequence: TGTGCCAGCAGTTGGGGGACAGGGAGCTCCTACGAGCAGTACTTC. Translation: CASSWGTGSSYEQYF.